One T cell receptor beta chain is described in this entry. In the same sample, other DNA sequences code for this CDR3. The table came from immunoSEQ multiplex PCR; TCRdb's copy has only in-frame clones and leaves some out. The table has some 170,000 clones, about 87% seen once. Per germline, CDR1 SNHLY and CDR2 FYNNEI. V lost 6 bases and J lost 5; bases outside the gene matches: 5. The CDR3 sequence is 13 residues long. This sample is part of a study of blood T cell repertoires in COVID-19. Sequenced: peripheral blood. The receptor was derived from a woman aged 50 to 60 with acute or convalescent COVID-19. This chain links TRBV2 with TRBJ1-2; 8 nucleotides line up with TRBD1. CDR3: CASSLQGGYGYTF. The CDR3 region has the DNA TGTGCCAGCAGCCTACAGGGGGGTTATGGCTACACCTTC.